This T cell receptor (beta chain) was identified in a study of T cell changes during pregnancy in multiple sclerosis. Assay: immunoSEQ multiplex PCR; the TCRdb copy retains only in-frame clones and omits some. The sample has 88,000 or so clones, about 92% seen once. The source of this sequence is a female donor with multiple sclerosis, enrolled in a pregnancy study. Sequencing used peripheral blood, obtained before pregnancy.

Written as DNA, the CDR3 is TGCGCCAGCAGCTCCCCGGGAAGCACCGGGGAGCTGTTTTTT. Translation gives CASSSPGSTGELFF. This chain links TRBV5-1 with TRBJ2-2, with D possibly being TRBD2 (5 bases). The CDR3 is made up of 14 amino acids. Germline CDR1 SGHRS, CDR2 YFSETQ. Trimming stripped 3 bases from V and 4 bases from J, with 10 bases between.